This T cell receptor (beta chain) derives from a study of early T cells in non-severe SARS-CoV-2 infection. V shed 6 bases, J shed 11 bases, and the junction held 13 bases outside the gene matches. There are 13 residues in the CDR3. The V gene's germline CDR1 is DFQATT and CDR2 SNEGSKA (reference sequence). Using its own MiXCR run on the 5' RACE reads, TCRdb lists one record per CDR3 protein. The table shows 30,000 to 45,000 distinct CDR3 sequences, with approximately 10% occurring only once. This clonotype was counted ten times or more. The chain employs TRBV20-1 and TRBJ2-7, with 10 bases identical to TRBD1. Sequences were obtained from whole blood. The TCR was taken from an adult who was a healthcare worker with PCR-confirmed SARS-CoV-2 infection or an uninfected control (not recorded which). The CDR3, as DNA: TGCAGTGCCAGACCGGGACAGGGGTTAGACGAGTACTTC. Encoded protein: CSARPGQGLDEYF.